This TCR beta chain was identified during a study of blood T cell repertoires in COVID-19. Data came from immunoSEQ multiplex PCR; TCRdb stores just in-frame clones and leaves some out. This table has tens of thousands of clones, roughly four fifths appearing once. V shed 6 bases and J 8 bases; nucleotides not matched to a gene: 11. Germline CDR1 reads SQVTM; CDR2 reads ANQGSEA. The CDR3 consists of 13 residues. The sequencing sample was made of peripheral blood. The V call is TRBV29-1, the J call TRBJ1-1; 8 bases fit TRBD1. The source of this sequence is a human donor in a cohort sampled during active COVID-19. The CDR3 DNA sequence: TGCAGCGTCCCTGAGGCCCAGGGGGCAGAAGCTTTCTTT. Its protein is CSVPEAQGAEAFF.